The 10 T cell receptor beta chains listed next were all sequenced from one sample in a study of Graves' ophthalmopathy and Graves' hyperthyroidism (dated by TCRdb to the late 2010s). This sample was sequenced with an Illumina HiSeq 2000. TCR beta CDR3 regions were amplified from RNA transcripts for repertoire sequencing. The first round was an RT-PCR using HTBI primers with the Qiagen OneStep RT-PCR kit, and this first round was followed by a second-round multiplex PCR, then size selection and purification. TCRdb passed the public sequencing reads through fastp at Q25 and MiXCR, retaining productive beta sequences. For every CDR3 protein sequence, its rows merge into one entry that carries the most common genes and DNA. In this sample the table shows 450,000 to 600,000 distinct CDR3 sequences, under 40% of which occur a single time. The ten largest clones represent about 4% of the sample. Sequencing was performed on peripheral blood or thyroid tissue (not recorded which). Source of these receptors: an adult man with Graves' hyperthyroidism.

This clonotype was found a few times. The chain combines TRBV12-3 or TRBV12-4 with TRBJ2-6, with 8 nucleotides matching TRBD1. V was clipped by 6 bases and J by 3 bases; unmatched bases: 10. The CDR3 is 17 residues long. The CDR3 is CASSPHQGAGGANVLTF. The CDR3 region has the DNA TGTGCCAGCAGCCCCCATCAGGGGGCTGGTGGGGCCAACGTCCTGACTTTC.

Ten or more counts support this clonotype. V gene TRBV7-8 combines with J gene TRBJ2-5; TRBD2 aligns across 9 bases. Germline V gives CDR1 SGHVS, CDR2 FQNEAQ. Trimming took 1 base from V and 5 from J; bases not matched to a gene: 8. The CDR3 has 16 amino acids. This chain's CDR3 is CASSLGRGGVRETQYF. The DNA for the CDR3 is TGTGCCAGCAGCTTAGGGCGGGGGGGGGTCCGGGAGACCCAGTACTTC.

This clonotype appeared many times. V gene TRBV6-1 combines with J gene TRBJ1-6; D not resolved. The CDR3 is made up of 13 amino acids. Looked up from germline, CDR1 is MNHNS and CDR2 is SASEGT. V was trimmed by 8 bases and J by 0 bases, leaving 5 bases between them. CDR3: CASGSSYNSPLHF. For the CDR3, the DNA is TGTGCCAGCGGGAGCTCCTATAATTCACCCCTCCACTTT.

The chain joins TRBV5-1 to TRBJ2-3, with TRBD2 matching 7 bases. V lost 3 bases, J lost 2 bases, and 6 bases stayed unmatched. This CDR3 has 15 amino acids. CDR1 SGHRS and CDR2 YFSETQ come from the germline V gene. The DNA of the CDR3 is TGCGCCAGCAGCTCCAGCGGGACGGACACAGATACGCAGTATTTT. This encodes CASSSSGTDTDTQYF.

This clonotype came up a few times. V is TRBV6-1 and J is TRBJ1-2, with 9 bases identical to TRBD1. Germline CDR1 MNHNS, CDR2 SASEGT. The junction had 10 bases not matched to a gene; V was cut back by 5 bases and J by 6 bases. This CDR3 region has 15 residues. This chain's CDR3 is CASSQRQGDFDGYTF. Here the CDR3 DNA reads TGTGCCAGCAGTCAGAGACAGGGGGACTTCGATGGCTACACCTTC.

This clonotype was seen once. A junction end diverges from the germline sequence, so it may reflect a read error. This chain joins TRBV29-1 and TRBJ1-4; D possibly corresponds to TRBD1 (5 bases). CDR3 size: 13 residues. Per germline, CDR1 SQVTM and CDR2 ANQGSEA. The CDR3 here is CSVAGGDNEKLLF. The CDR3 region has the DNA TGCAGCGTTGCGGGAGGGGATAACGAAAAACTGCTTTTT.

This clonotype was found many times. The CDR3 DNA follows: TGTGCCAGCAGCTTGACAGGGGCGGATCAGCCCCAGCATTTT. This gives the protein CASSLTGADQPQHF. This rearrangement joins TRBV7-9 to TRBJ1-5; 8 bases fit TRBD1. Germline V gene lookup returns CDR1 SEHNR and CDR2 FQNEAQ (reference sequence). After removal of 3 bases from V and 5 bases from J, the junction contained 3 bases not matched to a gene. CDR3 size: 14 residues. Using reference TRBV7-9 and TRBJ1-5 for the parts outside the CDR3, the full variable domain is DTGVSQNPRHKITKRGQNVTFRCDPISEHNRLYWYRQTLGQGPEFLTYFQNEAQLEKSRLLSDRFSAERPKGSFSTLEIQRTEQGDSAMYLCASSLTGADQPQHFGDGTRLSIL.

At least ten counts were recorded for this clonotype. The chain uses TRBV7-6 and TRBJ2-5; D call uncertain. Germline CDR1 and CDR2: SGHVS and FNYEAQ. With 1 base removed from V and 1 base from J, the gap between germline ends came to 10 bases. CDR3 length: 15 residues. The CDR3 DNA follows: TGTGCCAGCAGCTTAGTAACGGGTATCCAAGAGACCCAGTACTTC. Its protein is CASSLVTGIQETQYF.

This clonotype was counted ten times or more. Here the CDR3 reads CATSQGRTEAFF. The CDR3 DNA sequence: TGTGCCACCAGCCAAGGGAGAACTGAAGCTTTCTTT. The gene calls are TRBV15 and TRBJ1-1; D is uncertain. Trimming took 5 bases from V and 5 from J, leaving 9 bases between them. Germline CDR1 is LNHNV and CDR2 is YYDKDF (reference sequence). The CDR3 runs to 12 residues.

CDR3 loop: CASSVQGRLNTEAFF. In nucleotides, the CDR3 is TGTGCCAGCAGCGTACAGGGAAGGTTGAACACTGAAGCTTTCTTT. The V gene is TRBV9, the J gene TRBJ1-1; a weak D match, TRBD1 (5 bases). The CDR3 consists of 15 residues. Germline values: CDR1 SGDLS, CDR2 YYNGEE. Trimming removed 1 base from V and 0 bases from J, with 10 bases in between.